This T cell receptor (beta chain) comes out of a study of beta chain features in type 1 diabetes. Whole-study findings and limits: Lower insertion and higher deletion counts appeared at VDJ junctions in type 1 diabetes patients.

This CDR3 contains 18 residues. Germline V lookup: CDR1 SEHNR, CDR2 FQNEAQ (reference sequence). Trimming took off 4 bases at V and 4 bases at J, with 25 bases between the two ends. Donors contributed one heparinised blood draw apiece, averaging about 116 mL. Populations isolated by sorting all had purity greater than 95%. As to this clone: The antigen is not known.

The sequenced template was cDNA made from the entire isolated RNA. Sequenced by immunoSEQ multiplex PCR; TCRdb stores in-frame clones only, minus some. The sample consists of roughly 330,000 clones, 9.5% to 11% of them appearing once. The sequenced material came from naive CD4+ T cells from blood. The V call is TRBV7-9, the J call TRBJ1-1; D is possibly TRBD1 (6 bases). The TCR originated in a woman aged 25 to 39 in good health. CDR3 sequence reads: CASSSPRGRGREGTEAFF. CDR3 sequence (DNA): TGTGCCAGCAGCTCCCCCCGGGGCAGGGGAAGGGAAGGCACTGAAGCTTTCTTT.